This T cell receptor (beta chain) derives from a study of neurological immune-mediated disorders. Study-level results: Private repertoires in all groups were suggested by the absence of shared CDR3 amino acid sequences among expanded clones across subjects. In HTLV-1-associated myelopathy, TCR clonal expansion was greatest, whereas multiple sclerosis had the least, falling below healthy controls.

Time point noted: longitudinal time-point 1 (baseline). Libraries used 2 million unsorted PBMCs kept frozen in RNAlater. Germline trimming cut 5 bases from V and 7 bases from J; bases unmatched to any gene: 12. The CDR3 spans 15 residues. Germline loops: CDR1 MDHEN, CDR2 SYDVKM. Template-switch 5'RACE cDNA synthesis added a 10-nucleotide unique molecular identifier. One entry per CDR3 protein, called by TCRdb with MiXCR from the 5' RACE reads. Altogether tens of thousands of distinct CDR3 sequences are present, 10% being singletons, with the ten largest covering around a tenth. The table lists this clonotype with many counts. Its matching antigen is unknown.

Material: PBMCs. The chain has TRBV28 and TRBJ2-7; TRBD1 matches 9 bases. This TCR was recovered from a young man in good health. The CDR3 nucleotides read TGTGCCAGCAGTCCTTCGGACAGGGGTTTTTGGGAGCAGTACTTC. Its translation is CASSPSDRGFWEQYF.